One and the same sample provided the 3 T cell receptor beta chains below, sequenced in a study of persistence of HIV-infected CD4 T cells. Cells were stimulated with CMV-infected fibroblast lysates at 8.5 to 10 ug/mL. CD40L/CD69 double-negative CD45RO-high memory CD4+ T cells were collected. This was the immunoSEQ version 4 assay in survey mode. The table came from immunoSEQ multiplex PCR; TCRdb's copy has only in-frame clones and leaves some out. The repertoire includes fewer than 40,000 clones, roughly 87% of them detected once, and 5% to 7.5% sits in the top ten. Antigens of these TCRs are unknown. The sample consisted of CD4+ T cells sorted from PBMCs after approximately 20-hour stimulation, taken from a patient who received antiretroviral therapy. The receptors were sampled from an adult woman with HIV who was CMV-seropositive.

The gene calls are TRBV5-6 and TRBJ2-2; D gene ambiguous. The CDR3 loop spans 15 amino acids. Trimming stripped 1 base from V and 1 base from J, with 8 bases between. The germline gives CDR1 SGHDT, CDR2 YYEEEE. The CDR3 DNA follows: TGTGCCAGCAGCTTGACAGAGCTGAACACCGGGGAGCTGTTTTTT. Translation: CASSLTELNTGELFF.

This clone showed up just once. The chain carries TRBV2 and TRBJ2-1; 7 bases map to TRBD1. The CDR3 covers 13 residues. Germline trimming cut 6 bases from V and 14 bases from J; bases unmatched to any gene: 13. Germline V lookup: CDR1 SNHLY, CDR2 FYNNEI. Written as DNA, the CDR3 is TGTGCCAGCAGGGCCTCCTTCTCGCAGGGGGAGTTCTTC. This translates into CASRASFSQGEFF.

The rearrangement uses TRBV6-5 and TRBJ1-2, with D uncertain. V lost 7 bases to trimming and J lost 2 bases, with 11 bases between them. The CDR3 spans 13 residues. From germline, CDR1 is MNHEY and CDR2 SVGAGI. CDR3 in amino acids: CASTLEGNYGYTF. Here the CDR3 DNA reads TGTGCCAGCACTCTCGAAGGAAACTATGGCTACACCTTC.